This T cell receptor beta chain emerged from a study of blood T cell repertoires in COVID-19. Study at large: Researchers got acute and convalescent COVID-19 samples from the United States, Italy and Spain. PBMCs, B-cell-depleted T cells, or T cells provided the cDNA or gDNA that made up the material.

In the original workflow: How many nucleated cells were present was estimated from reference gene primer amplification. This table comes from immunoSEQ multiplex PCR, and its TCRdb copy is limited to in-frame clones, with some not included. The V and J calls and the clone size are those of that table, but D and trimming were determined from the DNA. The table records approximately 250,000 clones, about 83% of them present only once. Germline CDR1 reads MNHNS; CDR2 reads SASEGT. Between the trimmed V and J ends, which lost 3 bases and 6 bases, there was a span of 8 bases. The length of the CDR3 is 13 residues.

This TCR was recovered from a woman in her forties who had recovered from COVID-19. Sequenced: peripheral blood. The rearrangement joins TRBV6-1 to TRBJ2-2, with D possibly matching TRBD1 (6 bases). Here the CDR3 DNA reads TGTGCCAGCAGTGACCGACAGGCCGGGGAGCTGTTTTTT. This sequence encodes CASSDRQAGELFF.